This T cell receptor beta chain was obtained from a study of Ad26.COV2.S vaccination and SARS-CoV-2 variants listed by TCRdb under 2021. Describing the broader study: Vaccine-arm donors were drawn from COV1001, a multicentre, randomized, double-blind, placebo-controlled phase I-IIa trial of Ad26.COV2.S in healthy adults. Ad26.COV2.S was administered intramuscularly at a dose of 5x10^10 or 1x10^11 viral particles, either as one shot or as two shots given 56 days apart. TCRbeta repertoire sequencing served as the tool for gauging how specific and how broad the SARS-CoV-2-reactive T cell receptors were following Ad26.COV2.S vaccination. The TCR-sequenced set comprised about 32 samples: around 20 Ad26.COV2.S vaccine recipients, 5 placebo recipients and 8 SARS-CoV-2 convalescent individuals. Trial participants were randomized into five groups of five, in which low-dose or high-dose Ad26.COV2.S was given once or twice, or placebo was given on both occasions. Investigators did not know the trial group allocation while performing experiments and assessing outcomes.

As concerns this clone: What this receptor recognizes is not known. Per-nucleotide qualities are absent, and no much larger clonotype sits a single base away.

The immunoSEQ Assay was used to sequence TCRbeta CDR3 regions. After extraction, genomic DNA underwent amplification by bias-controlled multiplex PCR, followed by high-throughput sequencing. The authors processed their data as follows. To quantify the absolute abundance of every unique TCRbeta CDR3 region, sequences were collapsed and filtered. T cell fraction was estimated by normalization of TCRbeta template counts to usable DNA, with usable DNA being measured through amplification of reference genes present in all nucleated cells. Repertoire TCRs were annotated as SARS-CoV-2-specific by exact matching of V gene, CDR3 amino acid sequence and J gene to a known reactive TCR set. The reference SARS-CoV-2 TCR set was derived from MIRA and filtered for enrichment in COVID-19-positive ImmuneCODE repertoires, a step that removed public or cross-reactive TCRs. Based on the MIRA antigens, annotated TCRs were further analysed at the level of specific ORF or position within ORF. Breadth was defined as annotated unique rearrangements over total unique productive rearrangements; depth was the summed frequency of those rearrangements. Two-sided Wilcoxon rank-sum tests were used to compare TCR breadth between groups. TCRdb took this table from immuneACCESS and kept in-frame rearrangements with V and J called. Such tables lack part of the clones; where checked against another copy, unresolved V genes explain under half of the gap, and the rest is unexplained. The DNA gave D and trimming, while V, J and clone size come from that table. This sample lists about 370,000 clones; about 91% were detected once. 1.5% to 2% of the sample is in the top ten clones.

General conclusions and limits of the study: Spike-specific TCR breadth was higher in Ad26.COV2.S recipients than in placebo recipients (P = 0.0014). Substantial breadth of spike-specific CD8+ and CD4+ T cell responses was reported after vaccination. According to the authors, total T cell responses may have been underestimated by the TCR breadth and depth analyses. Comparing responses between vaccine doses or regimens was not something the study was powered to do. Vaccine and placebo recipients had similar non-spike TCR breadth, a finding consistent with the vaccine containing only spike.

Per the publication, the treatment or condition label means: roughly 19 received Ad26.COV2.S at low or high dose, single or two shots; about 5 received placebo; per-sample allocation not given. For vaccine and placebo recipients, the sequenced repertoires came from samples collected on day 63 after the first injection. Between 29 July and 7 August 2020, Cohort 1b enrolled approximately 26 adults aged 18-55 years at one site in Boston, USA. Ad26.COV2.S was a replication-incompetent adenovirus type 26 vector expressing a prefusion-stabilized SARS-CoV-2 spike protein from the original Wuhan strain. The CDR3 numbers 15 residues from cysteine through phenylalanine. The kept DNA is CDR3 alone, 45 bases in frame from the first base. CDR1 is given as LGHDT and CDR2 as YNNKEL, both from the germline V gene (reference sequence). Trimming removed 1 base from V and 4 bases from J, leaving 11 bases between the germline ends.

The source is a person between 18 and 65 years old who received the Ad26.COV2.S COVID-19 vaccine or a placebo. The rearranged segments are TRBV3-1 (or the pseudogene TRBV3-2) and TRBJ2-1; the D gene is unclear. Specimen: peripheral blood, collected in a trial of Ad26.COV2.S vaccine versus placebo. For the CDR3, the sequence is CASSQGVLVYNEQFF. The DNA reads as follows: TGTGCCAGCAGCCAAGGAGTCCTAGTATACAATGAGCAGTTCTTC.